This T cell receptor beta chain appears in the sequencing data of a study of blood T cells in healthy people across ages. Next came a second PCR, run for about 6 to 12 cycles, which used a sample-barcoded 5' primer along with a J-beta primer mix. TCRdb reprocessed the 5' RACE reads with MiXCR, giving one entry per CDR3 protein. Altogether roughly 680,000 distinct CDR3 sequences are present, approximately 49% being singletons, with the ten largest covering roughly 30%. With V trimmed by 1 base and J by 0 bases, 2 bases remained unmatched. This CDR3 has 16 amino acids. Germline CDR1 is SGHDN and CDR2 is FVKESK.

J is TRBJ2-5 and V is TRBV14, with 10 bases lining up with TRBD2. Sequenced material: blood. This clonotype was sampled from a woman in her fifties or sixties in good health. The CDR3 spells CASSQGSGRYQETQYF. CDR3 in DNA: TGTGCCAGCAGCCAAGGTAGCGGGAGGTACCAAGAGACCCAGTACTTC. The full variable domain, its missing parts supplied by reference TRBV14 and TRBJ2-5, is EAGVTQFPSHSVIEKGQTVTLRCDPISGHDNLYWYRRVMGKEIKFLLHFVKESKQDESGMPNNRFLAERTGGTYSTLKVQPAELEDSGVYFCASSQGSGRYQETQYFGPGTRLLVL.